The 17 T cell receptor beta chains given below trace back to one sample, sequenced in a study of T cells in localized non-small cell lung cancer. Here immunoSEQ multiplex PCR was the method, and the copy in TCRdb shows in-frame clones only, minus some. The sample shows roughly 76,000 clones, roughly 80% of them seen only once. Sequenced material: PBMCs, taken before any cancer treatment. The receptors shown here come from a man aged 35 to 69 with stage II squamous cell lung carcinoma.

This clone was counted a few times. Written as DNA, the CDR3 is TGTGCCAGCACCGTTACCCGGAGCATCTCTGGGGCCAACGTCCTGACTTTC. Translated, it gives CASTVTRSISGANVLTF. The chain employs TRBV28 and TRBJ2-6; unclear D gene. This CDR3 is 17 amino acids long. In germline, CDR1 is MDHEN, CDR2 SYDVKM. The germline V and J ends were trimmed by 7 bases and 0 bases, with 16 bases remaining between them.

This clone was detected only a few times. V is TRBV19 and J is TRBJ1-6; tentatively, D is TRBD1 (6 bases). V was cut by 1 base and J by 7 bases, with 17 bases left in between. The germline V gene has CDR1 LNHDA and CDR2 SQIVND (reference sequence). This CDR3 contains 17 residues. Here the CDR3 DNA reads TGTGCCAGTAGTATAGTTGTAGGGACAAGAGGAAATTCACCCCTCCACTTT. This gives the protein CASSIVVGTRGNSPLHF.

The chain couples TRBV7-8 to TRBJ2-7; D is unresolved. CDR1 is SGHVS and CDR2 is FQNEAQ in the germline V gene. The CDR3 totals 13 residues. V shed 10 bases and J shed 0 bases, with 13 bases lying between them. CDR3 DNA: TGTGCCACCCGGGCCCATTCCTCCTACGAGCAGTACTTC. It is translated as CATRAHSSYEQYF.

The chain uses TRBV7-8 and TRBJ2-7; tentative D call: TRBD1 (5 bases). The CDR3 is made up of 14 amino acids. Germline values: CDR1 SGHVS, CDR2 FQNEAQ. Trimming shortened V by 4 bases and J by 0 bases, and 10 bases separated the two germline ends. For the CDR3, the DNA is TGTGCCAGCAGCTACCGACAGTTCTCCTACGAGCAGTACTTC. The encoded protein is CASSYRQFSYEQYF. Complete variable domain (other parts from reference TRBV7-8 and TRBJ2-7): GAGVSQSPRYKVAKRGQDVALRCDPISGHVSLFWYQQALGQGPEFLTYFQNEAQLDKSGLPSDRFFAERPEGSVSTLKIQRTQQEDSAVYLCASSYRQFSYEQYFGPGTRLTVT.

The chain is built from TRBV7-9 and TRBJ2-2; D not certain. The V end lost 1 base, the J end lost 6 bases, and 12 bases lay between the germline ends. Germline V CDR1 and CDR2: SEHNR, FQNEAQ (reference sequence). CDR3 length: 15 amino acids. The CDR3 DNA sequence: TGTGCCAGCAGCTTAGTGGACCGCCAAGCCGGGGAGCTGTTTTTT. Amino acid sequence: CASSLVDRQAGELFF. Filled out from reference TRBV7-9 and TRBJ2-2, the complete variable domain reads DTGVSQNPRHKITKRGQNVTFRCDPISEHNRLYWYRQTLGQGPEFLTYFQNEAQLEKSRLLSDRFSAERPKGSFSTLEIQRTEQGDSAMYLCASSLVDRQAGELFFGEGSRLTVL.

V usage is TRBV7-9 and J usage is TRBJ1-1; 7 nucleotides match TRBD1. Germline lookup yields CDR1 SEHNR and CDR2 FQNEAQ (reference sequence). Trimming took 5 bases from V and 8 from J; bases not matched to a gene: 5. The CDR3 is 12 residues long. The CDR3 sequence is CASSRRDREAFF. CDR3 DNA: TGTGCCAGCAGCCGCCGGGACAGAGAAGCTTTCTTT.

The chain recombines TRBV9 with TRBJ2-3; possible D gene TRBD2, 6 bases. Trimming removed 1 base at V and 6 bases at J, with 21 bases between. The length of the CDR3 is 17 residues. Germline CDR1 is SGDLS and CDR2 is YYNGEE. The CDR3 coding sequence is TGTGCCAGCAGCGTAAGCCCCTCCCGGGGGAAGGGGGATACGCAGTATTTT. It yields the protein CASSVSPSRGKGDTQYF.

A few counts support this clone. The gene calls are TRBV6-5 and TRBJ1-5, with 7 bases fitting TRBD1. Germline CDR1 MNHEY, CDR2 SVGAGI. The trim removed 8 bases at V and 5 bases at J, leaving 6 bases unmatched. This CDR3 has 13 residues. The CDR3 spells CASGDRSYQPQHF. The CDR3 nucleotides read TGTGCCAGCGGGGACAGAAGTTATCAGCCCCAGCATTTT.

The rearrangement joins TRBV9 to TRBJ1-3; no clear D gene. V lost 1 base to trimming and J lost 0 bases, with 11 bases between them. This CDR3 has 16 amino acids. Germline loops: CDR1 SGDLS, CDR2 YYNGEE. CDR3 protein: CASSVSAGSSGNTIYF. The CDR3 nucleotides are TGTGCCAGCAGCGTAAGCGCTGGGAGCTCTGGAAACACCATATATTTT.

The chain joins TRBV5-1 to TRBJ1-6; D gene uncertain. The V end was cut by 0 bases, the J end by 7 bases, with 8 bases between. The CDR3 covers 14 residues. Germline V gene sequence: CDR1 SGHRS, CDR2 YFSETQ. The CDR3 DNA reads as TGCGCCAGCAGCTTGGACAAGTCAAATTCACCCCTCCACTTT. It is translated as CASSLDKSNSPLHF. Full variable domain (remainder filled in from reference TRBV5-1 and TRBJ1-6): KAGVTQTPRYLIKTRGQQVTLSCSPISGHRSVSWYQQTPGQGLQFLFEYFSETQRNKGNFPGRFSGRQFSNSRSEMNVSTLELGDSALYLCASSLDKSNSPLHFGNGTRLTVT.

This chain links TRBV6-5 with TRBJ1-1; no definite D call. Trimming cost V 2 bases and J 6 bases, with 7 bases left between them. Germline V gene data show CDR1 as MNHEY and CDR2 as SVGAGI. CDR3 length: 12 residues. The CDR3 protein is CASSYGRAEAFF. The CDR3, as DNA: TGTGCCAGCAGTTACGGAAGGGCTGAAGCTTTCTTT.

The CDR3 DNA reads as TGTGCCAGTAGTATAGGGGGCAGGGGAAGAATCTACGAGCAGTACTTC. Translation gives CASSIGGRGRIYEQYF. This rearrangement joins TRBV19 to TRBJ2-7, with D perhaps matching TRBD1 (6 bases). Germline V gives CDR1 LNHDA, CDR2 SQIVND (reference sequence). CDR3 length: 16 residues. V was shortened by 1 base and J by 3 bases, with 16 bases between the two germline ends.

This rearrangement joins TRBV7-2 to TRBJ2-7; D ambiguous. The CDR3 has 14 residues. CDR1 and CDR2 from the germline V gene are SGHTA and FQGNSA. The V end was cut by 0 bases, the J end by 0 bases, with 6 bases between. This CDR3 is CASSLAPSSYEQYF. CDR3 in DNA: TGTGCCAGCAGCTTAGCGCCCAGCTCCTACGAGCAGTACTTC.

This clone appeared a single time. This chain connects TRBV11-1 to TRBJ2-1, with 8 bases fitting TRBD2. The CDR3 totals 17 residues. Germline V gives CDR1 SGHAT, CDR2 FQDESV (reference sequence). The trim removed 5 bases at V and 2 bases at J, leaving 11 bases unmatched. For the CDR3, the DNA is TGTGCCAGCAGCCAAGGGTGGCAGCGGGAGACCTACAATGAGCAGTTCTTC. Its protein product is CASSQGWQRETYNEQFF.

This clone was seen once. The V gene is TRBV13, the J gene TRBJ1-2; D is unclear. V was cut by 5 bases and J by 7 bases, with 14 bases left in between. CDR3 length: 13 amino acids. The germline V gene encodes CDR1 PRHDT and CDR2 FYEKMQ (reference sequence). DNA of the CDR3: TGTGCCAGCAGCGAGAAGGTTCTGGGTGGCTACACCTTC. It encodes CASSEKVLGGYTF.

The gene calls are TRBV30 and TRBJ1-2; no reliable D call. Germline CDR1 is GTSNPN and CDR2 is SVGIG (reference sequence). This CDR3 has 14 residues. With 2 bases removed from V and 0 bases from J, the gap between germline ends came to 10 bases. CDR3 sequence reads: CAWSLTAANYGYTF. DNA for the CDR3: TGTGCCTGGAGTCTAACCGCCGCTAACTATGGCTACACCTTC.

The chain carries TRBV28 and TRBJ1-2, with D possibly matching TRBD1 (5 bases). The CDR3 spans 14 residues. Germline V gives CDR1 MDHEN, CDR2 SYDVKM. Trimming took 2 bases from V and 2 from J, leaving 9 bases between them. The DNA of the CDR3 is TGTGCCAGCAGTTTAGGGGCGGGCAACTATGGCTACACCTTC. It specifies CASSLGAGNYGYTF.